The clone carrying this T cell receptor beta chain was recorded many times. Antigen unknown. This record comes from a study of T-cell reconstitution after alpha-beta-depleted transplantation in children. Study-wide points: Fresh T-cell production supplied most of the T-cell counts and diversity seen one year after transplant. Surviving recipient T cells and intrathymic progenitors accounted for some patients' high TCRbeta diversity at day 60. About two months after transplant, alpha-beta T cells reportedly came from several hundred expanded graft clones.

As it was prepared, the TCRbeta library received unique molecular identifiers. TCRdb reanalysed the PCR reads using MiXCR and keeps one entry per CDR3 protein. The data contain approximately 300,000 distinct CDR3 sequences, 10% of them singletons. Germline lookup yields CDR1 DFQATT and CDR2 SNEGSKA (reference sequence). This CDR3 region has 14 residues. With V trimmed by 3 bases and J by 2 bases, 3 bases remained unmatched. This clonotype was sampled from a boy under three years old with acute myeloid leukemia, due to receive a stem cell transplant. This chain uses TRBV20-1 with TRBJ2-5, with TRBD1 matching 10 bases. Sequencing used PBMCs, obtained before TCRalphabeta/CD19-depleted stem cell transplant. The CDR3 region is CSARGQGIQETQYF. The CDR3 DNA is TGCAGTGCTAGGGGACAGGGGATTCAAGAGACCCAGTACTTC.